This T cell receptor beta chain stems from a study of cytomegalovirus exposure and HLA in healthy donors. Study overall: The Caucasian-associated ancestry cluster held roughly 84% of 350 to 450 genotyped donors.

Comment on this clone: Its specificity is unknown.

The CDR3 runs to 14 residues. Germline loops: CDR1 LNHNV, CDR2 YYDKDF (reference sequence). Losses at the gene ends were 2 bases for V and 8 bases for J; bases not matched to a gene: 6. The study, taken as a whole, reports: Later analysis demonstrated an association between a missense DCLRE1C variant and TCR beta V- and J-gene trimming. Under in vitro conditions, three CMV-associated chains were confirmed as specific for CMV antigens. A later analysis associated 15,000 or so TCR beta sequences with HLA alleles at a 0.05 false discovery rate.

13 Jbeta primers and 60 Vbeta primers were used for the PCR. Repertoires were generated with immunoSEQ multiplex PCR, while TCRdb's copy carries only in-frame clones and drops some. The table includes 160,000 or so clones, roughly four fifths detected once. This chain joins TRBV15 and TRBJ2-1; 7 bases map to TRBD1. The sequence came from a female donor in good health and CMV-seronegative. The material sequenced was PBMCs. CDR3 loop: CATSRLQGRHEQFF. The CDR3 nucleotides are TGTGCCACCAGCAGACTACAGGGGCGGCATGAGCAGTTCTTC.